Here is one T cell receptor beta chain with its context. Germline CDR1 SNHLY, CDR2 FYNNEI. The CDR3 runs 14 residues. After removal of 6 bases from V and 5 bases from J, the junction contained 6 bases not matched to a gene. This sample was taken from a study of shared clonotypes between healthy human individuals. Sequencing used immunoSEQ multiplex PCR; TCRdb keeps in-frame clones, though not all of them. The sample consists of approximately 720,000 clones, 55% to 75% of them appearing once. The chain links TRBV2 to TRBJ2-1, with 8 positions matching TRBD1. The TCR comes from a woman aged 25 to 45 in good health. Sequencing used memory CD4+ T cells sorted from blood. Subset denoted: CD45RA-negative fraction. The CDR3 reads CASRRQGYNNEQFF. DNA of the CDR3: TGTGCCAGCAGAAGACAGGGGTATAACAATGAGCAGTTCTTC.